This is a list of T cell receptor beta chains from one sample in a study of shared clonotypes between healthy human individuals. Using immunoSEQ multiplex PCR, the repertoire was profiled, and TCRdb retains in-frame clones only, with some absent. The sample consists of around 2.5 million clones, 93% of them appearing once. Sequenced: naive CD4+ T cells from PBMCs. Receptors were obtained from a man younger than 35 in good health. Some clones in this sample may be carry-over from other donors' samples. Both conserved end residues are part of each CDR3. The D gene is left open where the match is weak. Only part of the rows carry a size: once, few, many, or a class if the clone is expanded.

D gene	clone size	V gene	J gene	CDR3 DNA	CDR3 protein
NA	NA	TRBV18	TRBJ2-2	TGTGCCAGCTCACCACCGGGGGGGCTATCGAACACCGGGGAGCTGTTTTTT	CASSPPGGLSNTGELFF
NA	NA	TRBV7-8	TRBJ1-5	TGTGCCAGCAGTATTCTAGGGGGGGATCAGCCCCAGCATTTT	CASSILGGDQPQHF
NA	NA	TRBV5-4	TRBJ2-7	TGTGCCAGCAGCTGGCCGGGCCTAGAGGTACACGAGCAGTACTTC	CASSWPGLEVHEQYF
NA	NA	TRBV7-3	TRBJ2-7	TGTGCCAGCAGCTCCGGGACGGGCTCCTACGAGCAGTACTTC	CASSSGTGSYEQYF
TRBD2	once	TRBV23-1	TRBJ2-3	TGCGCCAACCCTAGCGGGAGCCCCACAGATACGCAGTATTTT	CANPSGSPTDTQYF
TRBD2	NA	TRBV7-8	TRBJ2-3	TGTGCCAGCAGCTTAACCCTAGCGGGAGGTACGCAGTATTTT	CASSLTLAGGTQYF
TRBD2	NA	TRBV7-3	TRBJ2-1	TGTGCCAGCAGCTTAGGAGCGGGAGGCAATGAGCAGTTCTTC	CASSLGAGGNEQFF
TRBD1	NA	TRBV6-5	TRBJ1-6	TGTGCCAGCAGTTACCCCCGACAGGGGAAGGTGGGAACCCTCCACTTT	CASSYPRQGKVGTLHF
NA	NA	TRBV6-6	TRBJ1-2	TGTGCCAGCATCCTCGACAGGAACTATGGCTACACCTTC	CASILDRNYGYTF
NA	NA	TRBV30	TRBJ2-1	TGTGCCTGGAGTGCCACCGGGCTTGAGCAGTTCTTC	CAWSATGLEQFF
NA	NA	TRBV7-2	TRBJ1-2	TGTGCCAGCAGCTTTCGGACGGATTATGGCTACACCTTC	CASSFRTDYGYTF
NA	NA	TRBV7-6	TRBJ2-7	TGTGCCAGCACCCGATTGGAGGGGTCCTACGAGCAGTACTTC	CASTRLEGSYEQYF
NA	NA	TRBV7-3	TRBJ1-5	TGTGCCAGCAGGGAAGGACAGCCAAATCAGCCCCAGCATTTT	CASREGQPNQPQHF
TRBD1	NA	TRBV5-1	TRBJ1-1	TGCGCCAGCAGCGCGGACAGGGGCACTGAAGCTTTCTTT	CASSADRGTEAFF
NA	NA	TRBV14	TRBJ2-6	TGTGCCAGCAGCTCAAGCCGATCTGGGGCCAACGTCCTGACTTTC	CASSSSRSGANVLTF
NA	NA	TRBV15	TRBJ2-7	TGTGCCACCAGCAGAAGAAACAGATCCTCCTACGAGCAGTACTTC	CATSRRNRSSYEQYF
NA	NA	TRBV23-1	TRBJ2-2	TGCGCCAGCAGTCACCTCCCCAGGAGGCAGGCTAACACCGGGGAGCTGTTTTTT	CASSHLPRRQANTGELFF
TRBD2	NA	TRBV7-2	TRBJ2-5	TGTGCCAGCAGCTCTCTAGCGGGAGGGCAAGAGACCCAGTACTTC	CASSSLAGGQETQYF
NA	NA	TRBV5-1	TRBJ1-1	TGCGCCAGCAGCTTGGTCGACACTGAAGCTTTCTTT	CASSLVDTEAFF
TRBD2	NA	TRBV7-6	TRBJ2-1	TGTGCCAGCAGCTTAGATGGCCTAGCGGGGGACAATGAGCAGTTCTTC	CASSLDGLAGDNEQFF
NA	NA	TRBV20-1	TRBJ2-1	TGCAGTGTCCCTAGAAATGAGCAGTTCTTC	CSVPRNEQFF
NA	NA	TRBV6-1	TRBJ1-2	TGTGCCAGCAGCGGGACATCTTTAACTATTGGCTACACCTTC	CASSGTSLTIGYTF
NA	NA	TRBV18	TRBJ1-2	TGTGCCAGCTCCCCGGACAGTAACTATGGCTACACCTTC	CASSPDSNYGYTF
NA	NA	TRBV28	TRBJ2-3	TGTGCCAGCACTCCCGGGGTTATAAGTAAGGATACGCAGTATTTT	CASTPGVISKDTQYF
NA	NA	TRBV18	TRBJ1-1	TGTGCCAGCTCACCAACCGGGCTGGGGGCCGGCACTGAAGCTTTCTTT	CASSPTGLGAGTEAFF
NA	NA	TRBV7-2	TRBJ2-1	TGTGCCAGCAGCTTAGCGGTTAGCTCCTACAATGAGCAGTTCTTC	CASSLAVSSYNEQFF
TRBD2	once	TRBV5-1	TRBJ2-1	TGCGCCAGCAGCTTGCCTAGCGGGACCTACAATGAGCAGTTCTTC	CASSLPSGTYNEQFF
NA	NA	TRBV18	TRBJ2-2	TGTGCCAGCTCACCAGTTTTCGGGTACACCGGGGAGCTGTTTTTT	CASSPVFGYTGELFF
TRBD1	NA	TRBV28	TRBJ2-7	TGTGCCAGCAGGACGACAGGGAGTCACCACGAGCAGTACTTC	CASRTTGSHHEQYF
NA	NA	TRBV7-8	TRBJ2-1	TGTGCCAGCCGATACGGGGGCGGGAGACCCTACAATGAGCAGTTCTTC	CASRYGGGRPYNEQFF
TRBD2	NA	TRBV7-3	TRBJ2-1	TGTGCCAGCAGCCCGATGGGGGCTAGCGGGAACAATGAGCAGTTCTTC	CASSPMGASGNNEQFF
NA	NA	TRBV7-3	TRBJ2-2	TGTGCCAGCAGCTCCGGCACCGGGGAGCTGTTTTTT	CASSSGTGELFF
NA	NA	TRBV28	TRBJ2-3	TGTGCCAGCAGACCAGAGGGTTTCACAGATACGCAGTATTTT	CASRPEGFTDTQYF
NA	NA	TRBV27	TRBJ1-4	TGTGCCAGCAGCCTCGGCCGAGCGACTAATGAAAAACTGTTTTTT	CASSLGRATNEKLFF
NA	NA	TRBV18	TRBJ1-2	TGTGCCAGCTCACCAAGGGAGGATGGCTACACCTTC	CASSPREDGYTF
NA	NA	TRBV27	TRBJ2-3	TGTGCCAGCAGTTCCCGGGGGCCGGGTAGCACAGATACGCAGTATTTT	CASSSRGPGSTDTQYF
NA	NA	TRBV4-1	TRBJ2-7	TGCGCCAGCAGCCCGACCAAGGGGCCCGACTACTACGAGCAGTACTTC	CASSPTKGPDYYEQYF
NA	NA	TRBV27	TRBJ1-2	TGTGCCAGCAGTTTAAAGGCTATGGCGGGCCATGGCTACACCTTC	CASSLKAMAGHGYTF
NA	NA	TRBV27	TRBJ2-5	TGTGCCAGCAGTTCGCCACTCAGGGGCAGAGGGACCCAGTACTTC	CASSSPLRGRGTQYF
NA	NA	TRBV4-1	TRBJ2-5	TGCGCCAGCAGCCAAGATCTTGGGACCCAGTACTTC	CASSQDLGTQYF
TRBD1	NA	TRBV27	TRBJ2-1	TGTGCCAGCAGTTTCTACAGGGGGCGCTTCGATGAGCAGTTCTTC	CASSFYRGRFDEQFF
NA	NA	TRBV27	TRBJ2-7	TGTGCCAGCAGAAACGGGACGCCGTGGAGATACGAGCAGTACTTC	CASRNGTPWRYEQYF
NA	NA	TRBV7-9	TRBJ2-1	TGTGCCAGCAGCGCCGGCGTGGGGAGCTCCTACAATGAGCAGTTCTTC	CASSAGVGSSYNEQFF
NA	NA	TRBV28	TRBJ2-7	TGTGCCAGCAGTTCCCACGGGTGGGTTGGAAATCGCGAGCAGTACTTC	CASSSHGWVGNREQYF
NA	NA	TRBV25-1	TRBJ2-1	TGTGCCAGCAGTGTTCGGTTTGAGGCGGGACGGAGCAATGAGCAGTTCTTC	CASSVRFEAGRSNEQFF
TRBD1	few	TRBV12-5	TRBJ2-3	TGTGCTAGTGGACCTGACAGGGGCTTAGAAGATACGCAGTATTTT	CASGPDRGLEDTQYF
NA	NA	TRBV9	TRBJ2-5	TGTGCCAGCAGCGCCACAGCACTCCAAGAGACCCAGTACTTC	CASSATALQETQYF